Shown below are 24 T cell receptor beta chains from a single sample sequenced in a study of blood T cell repertoires in COVID-19 (dated by TCRdb to 2020 to 2021). Libraries came from the immunoSEQ multiplex PCR assay. Drawn from immuneACCESS, this table holds only the in-frame rearrangements with V and J called that TCRdb kept. Clones are partly lost; checked studies trace under half to an unresolved V gene and leave the rest unexplained. Within this sample are about 200,000 clones, with about nine tenths of them counted one time only. The top ten constitute approximately 0.69% of the sample. Material: peripheral blood. All receptors come from a man in his forties or fifties with acute or convalescent COVID-19.

The chain employs TRBV7-9 and TRBJ2-7; 8 positions agree with TRBD1. V lost 4 bases to trimming and J lost 0 bases; unmatched junction nucleotides: 5. Germline V gives CDR1 SEHNR, CDR2 FQNEAQ (reference sequence). This CDR3 spans 15 amino acids. The CDR3, as DNA: TGTGCCAGCAGCTCCCGGGACAGGAGCTCCTACGAGCAGTACTTC. Translation: CASSSRDRSSYEQYF. Filled out from reference TRBV7-9 and TRBJ2-7, the complete variable domain reads DTGVSQNPRHKITKRGQNVTFRCDPISEHNRLYWYRQTLGQGPEFLTYFQNEAQLEKSRLLSDRFSAERPKGSFSTLEIQRTEQGDSAMYLCASSSRDRSSYEQYFGPGTRLTVT.

The genes are TRBV6-2 or TRBV6-3 and TRBJ2-7; 7 bases align to TRBD1. V lost 6 bases, J lost 3 bases, and 11 bases stayed unmatched. CDR3 length: 15 amino acids. Per germline, CDR1 MNHEY and CDR2 SVGEGT. CDR3 sequence: CASSNPGTAYYEQYF. Here the CDR3 DNA reads TGTGCCAGCAGCAACCCCGGGACAGCATACTACGAGCAGTACTTC.

This chain joins TRBV5-3 and TRBJ2-1; TRBD1 matches at 9 bases. TRBV5-3 counts as an open reading frame of uncertain function. This CDR3 has 22 residues. Losses at the gene ends were 2 bases for V and 0 bases for J; bases not matched to a gene: 21. The CDR3 here is CARSLKEKGTGITQSSYNEQFF. In nucleotides, the CDR3 is TGTGCCAGAAGCTTAAAAGAGAAGGGGACAGGGATTACCCAAAGCTCCTACAATGAGCAGTTCTTC.

The count of this clone is one. The V gene is TRBV7-2, the J gene TRBJ1-1; D is unclear. CDR3 length: 12 residues. Germline V CDR1 and CDR2: SGHTA, FQGNSA. Trimming cost V 3 bases and J 7 bases, with 9 bases left between them. This CDR3 is CASSLSGLEAFF. For the CDR3, the DNA is TGTGCCAGCAGCTTGTCGGGTCTTGAAGCTTTCTTT. Based on the CDR3 plus reference TRBV7-2 and TRBJ1-1, the full variable domain is GAGVSQSPSNKVTEKGKDVELRCDPISGHTALYWYRQSLGQGLEFLIYFQGNSAPDKSGLPSDRFSAERTGGSVSTLTIQRTQQEDSAVYLCASSLSGLEAFFGQGTRLTVV.

The chain recombines TRBV5-1 with TRBJ2-3, with 15 nucleotides matching TRBD2. CDR1 and CDR2 (germline): SGHRS, YFSETQ. The CDR3 extends over 17 amino acids. V gave up 3 bases and J gave up 3 bases; unmatched junction bases: 5. The CDR3 DNA is TGCGCCAGCAGCTCCCAAGGACTAGCGGGGGGGACAGATACGCAGTATTTT. Its translation: CASSSQGLAGGTDTQYF.

The chain recombines TRBV14 with TRBJ2-1, with a weak D call TRBD2 (6 bases). Germline CDR1 SGHDN, CDR2 FVKESK. The CDR3 length is 16 residues. V dropped 1 base and J dropped 9 bases, with 19 bases sitting between them. CDR3 DNA: TGTGCCAGCAGCCAAGTTGGAGCAGGGTACGGGGGTGAGCAGTTCTTC. It encodes CASSQVGAGYGGEQFF.

The chain couples TRBV9 to TRBJ1-5, with a possible D match to TRBD1 (5 bases). The CDR3 extends over 14 amino acids. The germline CDR1 and CDR2 sequences are SGDLS and YYNGEE. Between the trimmed V and J ends, which lost 4 bases and 7 bases, there was a span of 15 bases. The CDR3 here is CASSPGTAGQPQHF. CDR3 sequence (DNA): TGTGCCAGCAGCCCCGGGACGGCGGGACAGCCCCAGCATTTT.

A single count supports this clone. The chain joins TRBV30 to TRBJ1-2; TRBD1 agrees at 8 bases. J was trimmed by 6 bases and V by 3 bases; bases with no gene match: 12. CDR1 is GTSNPN and CDR2 is SVGIG in the germline V gene (reference sequence). The CDR3 has 15 amino acids. CDR3 DNA: TGTGCCTGGAGACACAACAGGGGGGTAGCGGATGGCTACACCTTC. It encodes CAWRHNRGVADGYTF.

The CDR3 nucleotides read TGTGCCAGCAGCCACGGACAGGGAGGTGAAAAACTGTTTTTT. It specifies CASSHGQGGEKLFF. The genes are TRBV7-6 and TRBJ1-4; 8 bases align to TRBD1. The CDR3 is 14 residues long. Per germline, CDR1 SGHVS and CDR2 FNYEAQ. Trimming cost V 5 bases and J 7 bases; bases outside gene matches: 6.

V usage is TRBV20-1 and J usage is TRBJ1-2; 9 bases are shared with TRBD1. The CDR3 is 11 residues long. V lost 5 bases and J lost 14; bases outside the gene matches: 9. The germline CDR1 and CDR2 sequences are DFQATT and SNEGSKA (reference sequence). The CDR3, as DNA: TGCAGTGCTCCCGGGACAGGGACTTGGACCTTC. This translates into CSAPGTGTWTF.

This chain joins TRBV27 and TRBJ2-7, with 8 positions matching TRBD1. The CDR3 contains 15 residues. The ends lost 6 bases at V and 2 bases at J; junction bases unmatched: 9. In germline, CDR1 is MNHEY, CDR2 SMNVEV (reference sequence). The CDR3 loop reads CASSSGQGFPYEQYF. The CDR3 bases are TGTGCCAGCAGCTCCGGACAGGGATTTCCCTACGAGCAGTACTTC.

CDR3 protein: CASRTANSPLHF. Here the CDR3 DNA reads TGCGCCAGCAGAACAGCCAATTCACCCCTCCACTTT. The rearrangement links TRBV5-1 to TRBJ1-6, with D hard to call. Germline CDR1 is SGHRS and CDR2 is YFSETQ. The CDR3 spans 12 residues. V lost 5 bases, J lost 7 bases, and 7 bases lay in between. Combining the CDR3 with reference TRBV5-1 and TRBJ1-6 gives the whole variable domain KAGVTQTPRYLIKTRGQQVTLSCSPISGHRSVSWYQQTPGQGLQFLFEYFSETQRNKGNFPGRFSGRQFSNSRSEMNVSTLELGDSALYLCASRTANSPLHFGNGTRLTVT.

The chain uses TRBV5-1 and TRBJ1-4; possible D gene TRBD1, 6 bases. V was clipped by 3 bases and J by 0 bases, with 15 bases between them. Germline values: CDR1 SGHRS, CDR2 YFSETQ. CDR3 length: 17 residues. The CDR3 sequence is CASSSQPPGATNEKLFF. CDR3 nucleotides: TGCGCCAGCAGCTCCCAACCCCCAGGGGCAACTAATGAAAAACTGTTTTTT. The full variable domain, its missing parts supplied by reference TRBV5-1 and TRBJ1-4, is KAGVTQTPRYLIKTRGQQVTLSCSPISGHRSVSWYQQTPGQGLQFLFEYFSETQRNKGNFPGRFSGRQFSNSRSEMNVSTLELGDSALYLCASSSQPPGATNEKLFFGSGTQLSVL.

The chain recombines TRBV28 with TRBJ2-5; a possible D gene is TRBD2 (7 bases). Between the trimmed V and J ends, which lost 7 bases and 1 base, there was a span of 16 bases. Germline CDR1 MDHEN, CDR2 SYDVKM. This CDR3 is built from 15 residues. The CDR3 sequence: CASIRSGGLQETQYF. The DNA of the CDR3 is TGTGCCAGCATTCGATCCGGGGGGCTCCAAGAGACCCAGTACTTC.

V and J are TRBV10-2 and TRBJ1-2; weak D call: TRBD1 (5 bases). Germline CDR1 reads WSHSY; CDR2 reads SAAADI. V shed 0 bases and J shed 6 bases, with 8 bases lying between them. This CDR3 comprises 13 residues. CDR3 amino acids: CASSESTRDGYTF. In nucleotides, the CDR3 is TGCGCCAGCAGTGAGTCGACCAGGGATGGCTACACCTTC.

This chain uses TRBV11-2 with TRBJ2-1; D is unclear. V lost 1 base and J 8 bases, leaving 9 bases between the germline ends. There are 13 residues in the CDR3. Germline V gene sequence: CDR1 SGHAT, CDR2 FQNNGV. The CDR3 nucleotides are TGTGCCAGCAGCTTAGGGGTGGGCGATGAGCAGTTCTTC. Translation: CASSLGVGDEQFF.

V and J are TRBV4-1 and TRBJ1-4, with D tentatively TRBD1 (5 bases). CDR1 MGHRA and CDR2 YSYEKL come from the germline V gene. The CDR3 is made up of 15 amino acids. V lost 1 base, J lost 8 bases, and 14 bases lay in between. CDR3 protein: CASSQAGGIREKLFF. The CDR3, as DNA: TGCGCCAGCAGCCAAGCGGGGGGTATACGAGAAAAACTGTTTTTT.

V usage is TRBV5-6 and J usage is TRBJ2-5; D might be TRBD2 (7 bases). V lost 5 bases to trimming and J lost 4 bases, with 15 bases between them. CDR3 size: 14 residues. From germline, CDR1 is SGHDT and CDR2 YYEEEE. DNA for the CDR3: TGTGCCAGCAGTAATCTGGGGGGGCGAGAGACCCAGTACTTC. Its translation: CASSNLGGRETQYF.

This clone was seen only once. J is TRBJ1-4 and V is TRBV7-2; tentatively, D is TRBD1 (6 bases). The CDR3 covers 14 residues. Trimming took 0 bases from V and 8 from J, leaving 10 bases between them. Germline lookup yields CDR1 SGHTA and CDR2 FQGNSA. The CDR3 spells CASSLAGGKEKLFF. The CDR3 bases are TGTGCCAGCAGCTTAGCTGGGGGCAAAGAAAAACTGTTTTTT.

V usage is TRBV7-2 and J usage is TRBJ2-7; D is perhaps TRBD1 (6 bases). Germline lookup yields CDR1 SGHTA and CDR2 FQGNSA. This CDR3 has 14 residues. Trimming cost V 5 bases and J 1 base, with 12 bases left between them. Here the CDR3 DNA reads TGTGCCAGCAGCGCAGAGGACAGATCCTACGAGCAGTACTTC. Amino acid sequence: CASSAEDRSYEQYF.

The chain has TRBV6-5 and TRBJ2-2, with 9 nucleotides matching TRBD2. CDR1 MNHEY and CDR2 SVGAGI come from the germline V gene. After removal of 7 bases from V and 5 bases from J, the junction contained 5 bases not matched to a gene. CDR3 length equals 14 residues. CDR3 region: CASISGSFTGELFF. Here the CDR3 DNA reads TGTGCCAGCATTAGCGGGAGTTTTACCGGGGAGCTGTTTTTT.

Only a few counts were recorded for this clone. The chain carries TRBV7-9 and TRBJ1-5; TRBD1 matches 8 bases. Unmatched junction bases numbered 4, after V lost 4 bases and J lost 5 bases. Per germline, CDR1 SEHNR and CDR2 FQNEAQ (reference sequence). CDR3 length equals 14 residues. CDR3 protein: CASSSGGPDQPQHF. CDR3 bases: TGTGCCAGCAGCTCAGGGGGCCCGGATCAGCCCCAGCATTTT.

This rearrangement joins TRBV5-1 to TRBJ2-1, with 15 bases identical to TRBD2. This CDR3 region has 19 residues. In germline, CDR1 is SGHRS, CDR2 YFSETQ. V shed 3 bases and J 0 bases; nucleotides not matched to a gene: 7. The CDR3 sequence: CASSSTGLAGGSSYNEQFF. Here the CDR3 DNA reads TGCGCCAGCAGCTCTACGGGACTAGCGGGGGGCAGCTCCTACAATGAGCAGTTCTTC.

The chain recombines TRBV7-9 with TRBJ2-7; 7 nucleotides match TRBD1. Germline V gene data show CDR1 as SEHNR and CDR2 as FQNEAQ (reference sequence). J gave up 4 bases and V 5 bases, and 11 bases lay outside the gene matches. This CDR3 is built from 15 residues. The CDR3 loop is CASSPGQAVGYEQYF. CDR3 in DNA: TGTGCCAGCAGCCCCGGACAGGCCGTGGGATACGAGCAGTACTTC.